The text below deals with one T cell receptor beta chain. Its antigen is not identified. This record comes from a study of T cell responses to AZD1222 COVID-19 vaccine. Study at large: Pooling of second doses given at about 4 or about 12 weeks was done.

The CDR3 length is 14 residues. The V segment lost 0 bases and the J segment 4 bases; nucleotides outside the gene matches: 0. Germline-derived CDR1 and CDR2 are SGDLS and YYNGEE. Measured with immunoSEQ multiplex PCR; TCRdb has only the in-frame clones, and not every one. This table has around 140,000 clones, around 90% appearing once. Study results and limitations: Mapped onto spike, vaccine-associated CD4 TCRs spanned it and were dominant at 160-218 and 743-854.

The TCR comes from an adult in good health. The rearrangement joins TRBV9 to TRBJ2-2, with 7 bases fitting TRBD2. The source material was peripheral blood, sampled on day 0 of AZD1222 vaccination. The CDR3 protein is CASSVGGGTGELFF. The CDR3 DNA is TGTGCCAGCAGCGTAGGCGGGGGCACCGGGGAGCTGTTTTTT.